The clone carrying this TCR beta chain has only one observation. The sort gate was single viable CD3+CD4+CD8-CD45RO+ cells for memory CD4+ T cells. Positive selection with CD4 microbeads enriched total CD4+ T cells. These data originate in a study of memory CD4+ T cells and cytomegalovirus serostatus. Assay used: immunoSEQ multiplex PCR; TCRdb lists only in-frame clones, some missing. The table lists 38,000 or so clones, around 79% of them singletons, with 0.65% to 0.85% in the top ten. V dropped 5 bases and J dropped 1 base, with 14 bases sitting between them. Germline CDR1 and CDR2: SGHTA and FQGTGA. This CDR3 has 15 residues.

The genes are TRBV7-3 and TRBJ1-1; D is unclear. Sequencing was done on a sample of memory CD4+ T cells from blood. The TCR sequence derives from an adult in good health and CMV-seronegative. CDR3 loop: CASSRTTGRNTEAFF. Here the CDR3 DNA reads TGTGCCAGCAGCCGAACGACCGGCCGGAACACTGAAGCTTTCTTT.